This T cell receptor beta chain was sequenced in a study of T-cell memory formation after mild COVID-19. General observations from the study: Cross-reactive memory appears to have joined, as suggested by some responding clones showing up in pre-infection memory. Clones that shrank (day 15 to 85) were balanced CD4/CD8, whereas later expanders leaned CD4+. CD4+ contracting clones were found mainly in CM and EM, and CD8+ ones in EMRA.

The CDR3 runs 11 residues. Between the trimmed V and J ends, which lost 10 bases and 4 bases, there was a span of 11 bases. Germline CDR1 MNHEY, CDR2 SMNVEV (reference sequence). There are a few counts of this clonotype. Its cognate antigen is unknown. TCRdb called the 5' RACE reads again in MiXCR, with one record for every CDR3 protein. The data hold 200,000 to 300,000 distinct CDR3 sequences, with over 15% observed a single time. This clonotype was obtained from a man between 18 and 35 years old who had mild COVID-19 (a few samples of this study predate the infection). Cell type and time point are not known. The specimen was PBMCs or a T cell subset sorted from them (not recorded which). The chain carries TRBV27 and TRBJ2-7; TRBD1 might be the D (6 bases). CDR3 coding DNA: TGTGCCACCTATCAGGGGTACGAGCAGTACTTC. Amino acid sequence: CATYQGYEQYF.